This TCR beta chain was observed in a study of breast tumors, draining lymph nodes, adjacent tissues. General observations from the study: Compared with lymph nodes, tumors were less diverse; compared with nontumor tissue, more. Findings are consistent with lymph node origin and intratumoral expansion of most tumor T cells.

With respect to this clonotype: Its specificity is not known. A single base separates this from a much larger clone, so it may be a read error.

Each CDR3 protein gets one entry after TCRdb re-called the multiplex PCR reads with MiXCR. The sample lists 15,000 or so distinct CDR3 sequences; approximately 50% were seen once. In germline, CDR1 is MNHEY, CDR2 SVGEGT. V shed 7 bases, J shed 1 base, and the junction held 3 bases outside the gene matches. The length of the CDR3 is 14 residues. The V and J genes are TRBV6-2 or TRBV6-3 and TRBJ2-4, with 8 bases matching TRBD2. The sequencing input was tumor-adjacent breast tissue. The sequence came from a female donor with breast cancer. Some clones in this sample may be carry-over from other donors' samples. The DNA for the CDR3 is TGTGCCAGCAAGCCTAGCGGGGCCAAAAACATTCAGTACTTC. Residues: CASKPSGAKNIQYF.